The clone carrying this T cell receptor (beta chain) was counted a few times. Its antigen is not identified. The second PCR ran 7 to 11 cycles with a sample-barcoded 5' primer and J-beta primers. Each of the cDNA molecules was tagged by a template-switch adaptor with 12 random nucleotides. TCRdb independently ran MiXCR on the 5' RACE reads; one entry per CDR3 protein. The table shows about 940,000 distinct CDR3 sequences, with 48% occurring only once. Germline V CDR1 and CDR2: GTSNPN, SVGIG (reference sequence). The CDR3 is made up of 13 amino acids. The V gene lost 2 bases and the J gene lost 7 bases, with 15 bases spanning the gap. The data were obtained in a study of blood T cells in healthy people across ages. Looking at the study overall: The capture of about one barcoded beta molecule per two T cells was achieved by template switching.

Study-level results: As naive T cell percentage varied, TCR beta diversity correlated strongly with it.

Sequenced sample: blood. The receptor comes from a man aged 25 to 45 in good health. V is TRBV30 and J is TRBJ2-7; D not resolved. In DNA, the CDR3 is TGTGCCTGGAGTACTGGACCAGGCGCGGAGCAGTACTTC. Protein sequence: CAWSTGPGAEQYF.